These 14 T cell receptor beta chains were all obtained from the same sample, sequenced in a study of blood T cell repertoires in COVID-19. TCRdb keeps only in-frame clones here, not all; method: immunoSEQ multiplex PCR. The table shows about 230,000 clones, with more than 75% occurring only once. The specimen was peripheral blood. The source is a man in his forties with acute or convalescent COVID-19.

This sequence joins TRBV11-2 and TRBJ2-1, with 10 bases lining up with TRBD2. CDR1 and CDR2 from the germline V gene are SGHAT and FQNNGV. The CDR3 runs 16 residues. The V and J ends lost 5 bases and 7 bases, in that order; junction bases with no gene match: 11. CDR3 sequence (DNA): TGTGCCAGCAGCATCCGCCGAGCGGGGGGGCTTAATGAGCAGTTCTTC. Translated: CASSIRRAGGLNEQFF.

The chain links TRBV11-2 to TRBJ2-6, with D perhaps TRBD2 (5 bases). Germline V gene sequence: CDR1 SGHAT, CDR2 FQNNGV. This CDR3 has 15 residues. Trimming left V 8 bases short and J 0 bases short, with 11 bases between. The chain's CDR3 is CASSLGSSGANVLTF. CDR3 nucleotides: TGTGCCAGCTCCTTGGGGAGCTCTGGGGCCAACGTCCTGACTTTC.

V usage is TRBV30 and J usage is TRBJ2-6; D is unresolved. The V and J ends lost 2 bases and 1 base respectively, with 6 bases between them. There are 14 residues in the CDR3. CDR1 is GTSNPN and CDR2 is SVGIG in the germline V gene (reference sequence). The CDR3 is CAWSSVSGANVLTF. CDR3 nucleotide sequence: TGTGCCTGGAGTTCGGTATCTGGGGCCAACGTCCTGACTTTC. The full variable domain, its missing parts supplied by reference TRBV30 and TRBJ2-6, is SQTIHQWPATLVQPVGSPLSLECTVEGTSNPNLYWYRQAAGRGLQLLFYSVGIGQISSEVPQNLSASRPQDRQFILSSKKLLLSDSGFYLCAWSSVSGANVLTFGAGSRLTVL.

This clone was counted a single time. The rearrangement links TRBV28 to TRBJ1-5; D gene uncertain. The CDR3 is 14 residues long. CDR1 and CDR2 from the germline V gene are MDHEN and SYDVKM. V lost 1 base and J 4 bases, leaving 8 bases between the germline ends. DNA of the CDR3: TGTGCCAGCAGTTTATATATGCGAAATCAGCCCCAGCATTTT. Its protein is CASSLYMRNQPQHF.

The CDR3 spells CASSENRGDDLEAFF. DNA of the CDR3: TGTGCCAGCAGTGAGAACAGGGGGGATGACTTGGAAGCTTTCTTT. The chain carries TRBV25-1 and TRBJ1-1, with 8 bases fitting TRBD1. The CDR3 sequence is 15 residues long. Germline V gene lookup returns CDR1 MGHDK and CDR2 SYGVNS. Unmatched junction bases numbered 11, after V lost 3 bases and J lost 8 bases.

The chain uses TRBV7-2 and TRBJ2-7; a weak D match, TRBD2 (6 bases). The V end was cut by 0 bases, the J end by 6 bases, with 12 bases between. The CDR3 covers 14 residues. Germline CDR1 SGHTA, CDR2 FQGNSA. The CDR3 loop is CASSLAGTQREQYF. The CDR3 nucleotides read TGTGCCAGCAGCTTAGCGGGGACTCAACGCGAGCAGTACTTC.

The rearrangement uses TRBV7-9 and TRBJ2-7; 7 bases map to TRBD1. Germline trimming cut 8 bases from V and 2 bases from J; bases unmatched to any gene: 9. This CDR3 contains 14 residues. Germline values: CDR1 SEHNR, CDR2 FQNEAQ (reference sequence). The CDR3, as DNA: TGTGCCAGCTTGGGGGACAGTGGTCCCTACGAGCAGTACTTC. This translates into CASLGDSGPYEQYF.

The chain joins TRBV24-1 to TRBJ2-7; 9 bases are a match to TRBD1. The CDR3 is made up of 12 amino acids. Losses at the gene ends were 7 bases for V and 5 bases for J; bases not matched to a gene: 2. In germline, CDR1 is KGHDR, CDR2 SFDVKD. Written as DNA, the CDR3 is TGTGCCACCAGCGGGACAGGGAACGAGCAGTACTTC. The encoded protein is CATSGTGNEQYF.

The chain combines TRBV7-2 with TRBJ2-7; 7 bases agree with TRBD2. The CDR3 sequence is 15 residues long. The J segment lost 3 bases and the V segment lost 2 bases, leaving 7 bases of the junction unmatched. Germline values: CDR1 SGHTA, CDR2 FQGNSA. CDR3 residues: CASSLIGGNVYEQYF. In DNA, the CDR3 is TGTGCCAGCAGCTTAATCGGGGGGAACGTCTACGAGCAGTACTTC.

CDR3 region: CASSPDRIYGYTF. The CDR3 DNA follows: TGTGCCAGCAGTCCGGACAGAATCTATGGCTACACCTTC. The chain links TRBV5-4 to TRBJ1-2, with D possibly being TRBD1 (6 bases). This CDR3 has 13 amino acids. The V and J ends lost 5 bases and 4 bases respectively, with 12 bases between them. The germline V gene encodes CDR1 SGHNT and CDR2 YYREEE (reference sequence).

The CDR3 loop is CASSPREGTGGNEQFF. DNA of the CDR3: TGTGCCAGCAGCCCCAGAGAGGGGACAGGGGGCAATGAGCAGTTCTTC. The chain employs TRBV21-1 and TRBJ2-1; the table's D call, TRBD1, was not checked against the DNA. TRBV21-1 constitutes a pseudogene. The CDR3 runs 16 residues.

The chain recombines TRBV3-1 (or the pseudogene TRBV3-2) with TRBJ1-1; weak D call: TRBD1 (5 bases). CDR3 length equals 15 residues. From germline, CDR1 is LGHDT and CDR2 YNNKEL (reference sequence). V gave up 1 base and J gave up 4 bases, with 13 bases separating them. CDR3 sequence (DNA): TGTGCCAGCAGCCAAGCTCGCGGGGGGAGCACTGAAGCTTTCTTT. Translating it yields CASSQARGGSTEAFF.

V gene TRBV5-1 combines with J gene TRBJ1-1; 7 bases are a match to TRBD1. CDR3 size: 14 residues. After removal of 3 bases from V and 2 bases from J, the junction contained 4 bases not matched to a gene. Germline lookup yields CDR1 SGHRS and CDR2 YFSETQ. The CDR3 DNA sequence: TGCGCCAGCAGCTATCAGGGGGTAAACACTGAAGCTTTCTTT. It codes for CASSYQGVNTEAFF.

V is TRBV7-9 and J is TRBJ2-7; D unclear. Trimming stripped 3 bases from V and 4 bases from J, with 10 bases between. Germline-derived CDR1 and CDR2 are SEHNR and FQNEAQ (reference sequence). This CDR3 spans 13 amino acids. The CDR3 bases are TGTGCCAGCAGCTTTTTCAATGTTTACGAGCAGTACTTC. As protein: CASSFFNVYEQYF.